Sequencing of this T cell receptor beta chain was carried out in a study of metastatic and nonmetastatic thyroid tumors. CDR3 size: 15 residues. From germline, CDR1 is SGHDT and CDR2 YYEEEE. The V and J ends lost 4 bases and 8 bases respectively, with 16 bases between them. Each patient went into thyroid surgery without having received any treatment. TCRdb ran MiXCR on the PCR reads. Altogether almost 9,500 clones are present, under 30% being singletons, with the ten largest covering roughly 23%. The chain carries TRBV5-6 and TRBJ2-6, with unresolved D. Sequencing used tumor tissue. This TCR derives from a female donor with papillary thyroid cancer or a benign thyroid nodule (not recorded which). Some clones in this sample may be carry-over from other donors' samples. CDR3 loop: CASSQGPCPSNVLTF. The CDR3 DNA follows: TGTGCCAGCAGCCAAGGACCGTGCCCGTCCAACGTCCTGACTTTC.